This T cell receptor beta chain comes out of a study of T cells expressing NK-cell markers. A word on this clonotype: Its antigen remains unknown.

Study-level findings and limits: The CD3+CD56-NKG2C+ fraction was also led by these clonotypes in a handful of donors.

TCRdb reprocessed the 5' RACE reads; each CDR3 protein has one entry and no DNA is given. The sample data list fewer than 400,000 distinct CDR3 sequences. Germline values: CDR1 MNHEY, CDR2 SMNVEV (reference sequence). The CDR3 contains 17 residues. The sample was blood T cells: a sorted CD56 or NKG2C T cell subset, CD4+ or CD8+ T cells, or bulk PBMC T cells (not recorded which). This rearrangement joins TRBV27 to TRBJ2-1; TCRdb reports TRBD1, a call that lacks DNA to check it against. The clonotype was recovered from a woman aged 45-65 years in good health. The CDR3 loop reads CASSTREGDHSYNEQFF.